This TCR beta chain emerged from a study of blood T cell repertoires in COVID-19. Study in general: Acute and convalescent COVID-19 samples came from the United States, Italy and Spain.

Those who participated ranged in age from 18 to 89 years and resided in around 22 US areas. Grouping used clinical history reported by participants in a survey and questionnaire. CDR3 length: 15 amino acids. The germline CDR1 and CDR2 sequences are SGHTA and FQGNSA. Trimming at V came to 3 bases and at J to 2 bases, leaving 2 bases not matched to a gene. In the study's own analysis: It was from reference gene primer amplification that nucleated cell counts were estimated. Using immunoSEQ multiplex PCR, the repertoire was profiled, and TCRdb retains in-frame clones only, with some absent. The DNA was the basis for D and trimming; V, J and clone size are from that table. The sample lists a few hundred thousand clones; around 93% were seen once.

The origin of this receptor is a human donor in a cohort exposed to, infected with or recovered from COVID-19 (not recorded which). The donor label of this sample is uncertain. Sequencing was done on a sample of PBMCs or T cells enriched from blood (not recorded which). V and J are TRBV7-2 and TRBJ2-5; 11 nucleotides match TRBD2. In DNA, the CDR3 is TGTGCCAGCAGCTTCCTAGCGGGGGGACAAGAGACCCAGTACTTC. Translated, it gives CASSFLAGGQETQYF. Full variable domain (outside the CDR3, taken from reference TRBV7-2 and TRBJ2-5): GAGVSQSPSNKVTEKGKDVELRCDPISGHTALYWYRQSLGQGLEFLIYFQGNSAPDKSGLPSDRFSAERTGGSVSTLTIQRTQQEDSAVYLCASSFLAGGQETQYFGPGTRLLVL.